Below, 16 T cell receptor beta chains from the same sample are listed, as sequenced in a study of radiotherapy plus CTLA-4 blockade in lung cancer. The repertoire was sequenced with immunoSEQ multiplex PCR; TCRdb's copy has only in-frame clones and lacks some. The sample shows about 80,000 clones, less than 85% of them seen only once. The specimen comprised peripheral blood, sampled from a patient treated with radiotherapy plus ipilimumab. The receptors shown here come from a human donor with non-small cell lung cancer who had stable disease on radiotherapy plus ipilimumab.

CDR3 loop: CATKGGREKLFF. The CDR3 bases are TGTGCCACCAAGGGGGGTCGGGAAAAACTGTTTTTT. This sequence joins TRBV2 and TRBJ1-4, with D possibly TRBD1 on 6 matching bases. Germline CDR1 SNHLY, CDR2 FYNNEI. The V end lost 10 bases, the J end lost 8 bases, and 14 bases lay between the germline ends. CDR3 size: 12 residues.

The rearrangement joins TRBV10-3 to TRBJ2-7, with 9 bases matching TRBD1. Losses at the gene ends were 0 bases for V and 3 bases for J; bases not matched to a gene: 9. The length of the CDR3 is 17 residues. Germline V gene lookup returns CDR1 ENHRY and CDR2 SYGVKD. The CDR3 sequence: CAISESKGGQGYYEQYF. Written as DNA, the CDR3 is TGTGCCATCAGTGAGTCGAAAGGAGGACAGGGGTACTACGAGCAGTACTTC.

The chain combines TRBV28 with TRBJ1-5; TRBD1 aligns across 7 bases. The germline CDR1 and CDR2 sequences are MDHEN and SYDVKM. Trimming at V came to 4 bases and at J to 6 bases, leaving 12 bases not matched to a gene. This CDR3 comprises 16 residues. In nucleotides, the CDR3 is TGTGCCAGCAGTTCAATCCCAGGGGGAGGTATTCAGCCCCAGCATTTT. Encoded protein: CASSSIPGGGIQPQHF.

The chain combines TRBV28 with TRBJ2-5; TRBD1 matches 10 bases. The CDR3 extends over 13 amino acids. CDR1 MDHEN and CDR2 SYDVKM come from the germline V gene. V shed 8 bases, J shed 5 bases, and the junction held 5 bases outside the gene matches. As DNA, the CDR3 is TGTGCCAGCCGGGACAGGGGTATGGAGACCCAGTACTTC. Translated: CASRDRGMETQYF.

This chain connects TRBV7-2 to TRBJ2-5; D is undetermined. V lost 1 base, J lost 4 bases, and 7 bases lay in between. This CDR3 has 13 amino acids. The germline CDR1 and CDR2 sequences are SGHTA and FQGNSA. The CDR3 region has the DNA TGTGCCAGCAGCTTAGAAGTCCGAGAGACCCAGTACTTC. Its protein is CASSLEVRETQYF.

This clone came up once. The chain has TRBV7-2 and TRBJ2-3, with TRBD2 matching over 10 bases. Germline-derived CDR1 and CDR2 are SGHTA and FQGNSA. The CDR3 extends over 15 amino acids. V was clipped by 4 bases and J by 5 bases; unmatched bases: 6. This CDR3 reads CASSSRLAGVDTQYF. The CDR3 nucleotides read TGTGCCAGCAGCTCTCGACTAGCGGGCGTAGATACGCAGTATTTT.

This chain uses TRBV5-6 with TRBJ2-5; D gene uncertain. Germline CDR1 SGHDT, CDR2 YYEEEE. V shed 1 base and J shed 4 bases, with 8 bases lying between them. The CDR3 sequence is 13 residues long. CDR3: CASSLLGIETQYF. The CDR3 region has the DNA TGTGCCAGCAGCTTGCTGGGGATAGAGACCCAGTACTTC. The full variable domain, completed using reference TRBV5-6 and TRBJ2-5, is DAGVTQSPTHLIKTRGQQVTLRCSPKSGHDTVSWYQQALGQGPQFIFQYYEEEERQRGNFPDRFSGHQFPNYSSELNVNALLLGDSALYLCASSLLGIETQYFGPGTRLLVL.

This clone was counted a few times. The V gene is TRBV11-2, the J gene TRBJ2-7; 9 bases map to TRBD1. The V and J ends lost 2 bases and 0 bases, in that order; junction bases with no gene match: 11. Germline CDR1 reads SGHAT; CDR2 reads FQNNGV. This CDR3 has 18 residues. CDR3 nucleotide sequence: TGTGCCAGCAGCTTATGGGACAGGGCTTTTAGCAGCTCCTACGAGCAGTACTTC. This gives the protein CASSLWDRAFSSSYEQYF. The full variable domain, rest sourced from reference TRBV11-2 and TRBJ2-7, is EAGVAQSPRYKIIEKRQSVAFWCNPISGHATLYWYQQILGQGPKLLIQFQNNGVVDDSQLPKDRFSAERLKGVDSTLKIQPAKLEDSAVYLCASSLWDRAFSSSYEQYFGPGTRLTVT.

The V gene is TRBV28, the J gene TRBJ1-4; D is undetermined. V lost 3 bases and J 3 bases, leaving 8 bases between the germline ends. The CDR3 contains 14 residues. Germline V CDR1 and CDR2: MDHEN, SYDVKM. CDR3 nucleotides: TGTGCCAGCAGTTTTGGTACGGCTAATGAAAAACTGTTTTTT. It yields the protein CASSFGTANEKLFF.

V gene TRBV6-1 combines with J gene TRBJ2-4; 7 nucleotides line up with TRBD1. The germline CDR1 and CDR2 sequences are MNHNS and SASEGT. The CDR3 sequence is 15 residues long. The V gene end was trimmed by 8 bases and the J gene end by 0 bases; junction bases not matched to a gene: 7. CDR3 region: CASEDRARAKNIQYF. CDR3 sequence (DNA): TGTGCCAGCGAAGACAGGGCACGAGCCAAAAACATTCAGTACTTC.

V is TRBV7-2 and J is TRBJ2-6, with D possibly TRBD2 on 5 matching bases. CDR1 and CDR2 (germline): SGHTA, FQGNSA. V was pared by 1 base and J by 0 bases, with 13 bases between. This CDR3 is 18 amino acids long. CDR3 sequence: CASSLGRGRLSGANVLTF. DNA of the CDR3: TGTGCCAGCAGCTTAGGACGGGGAAGGCTCTCTGGGGCCAACGTCCTGACTTTC.

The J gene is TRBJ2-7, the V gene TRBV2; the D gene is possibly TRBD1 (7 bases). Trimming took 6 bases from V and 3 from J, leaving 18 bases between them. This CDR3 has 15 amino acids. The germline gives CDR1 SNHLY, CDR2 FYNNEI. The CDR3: CASRRGGGIVYEQYF. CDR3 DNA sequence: TGTGCCAGCAGGAGAGGGGGCGGGATCGTCTACGAGCAGTACTTC.

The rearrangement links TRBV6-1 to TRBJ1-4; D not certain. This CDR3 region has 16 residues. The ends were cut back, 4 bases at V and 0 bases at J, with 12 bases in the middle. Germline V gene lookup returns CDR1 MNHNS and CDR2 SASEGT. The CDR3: CASSVGFRATNEKLFF. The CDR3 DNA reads TGTGCCAGCAGTGTCGGGTTTCGTGCAACTAATGAAAAACTGTTTTTT.

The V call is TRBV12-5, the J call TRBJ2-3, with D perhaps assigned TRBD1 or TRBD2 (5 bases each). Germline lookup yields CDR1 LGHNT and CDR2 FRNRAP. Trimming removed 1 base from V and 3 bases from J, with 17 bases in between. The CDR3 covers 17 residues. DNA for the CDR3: TGTGCTAGTGGTTTGGCCCCGAGCAGGGAGCCGACAGATACGCAGTATTTT. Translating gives CASGLAPSREPTDTQYF.

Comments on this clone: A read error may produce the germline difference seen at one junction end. CDR3 loop: CANSWGRGETQYF. For the CDR3, the DNA is TGTGCCAACAGTTGGGGTCGCGGAGAGACCCAGTACTTC. This rearrangement joins TRBV28 to TRBJ2-5, with D hard to call. CDR1 is MDHEN and CDR2 is SYDVKM in the germline V gene. This CDR3 comprises 13 residues.

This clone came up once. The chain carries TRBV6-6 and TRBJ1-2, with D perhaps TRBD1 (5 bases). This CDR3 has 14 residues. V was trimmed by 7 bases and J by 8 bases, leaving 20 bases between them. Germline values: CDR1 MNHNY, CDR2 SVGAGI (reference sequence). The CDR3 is CASTEGAGNRGYTF. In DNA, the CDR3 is TGTGCCAGCACAGAAGGGGCGGGGAACAGGGGCTACACCTTC.